This TCR beta chain was observed in a study of T cell responses to AZD1222 COVID-19 vaccine. Using immunoSEQ multiplex PCR, the repertoire was profiled, and TCRdb retains in-frame clones only, with some absent. This sample has 85,000 to 120,000 clones, with roughly 87% found just once. Pooled in the analysis were second doses at about 4 or about 12 weeks. Findings of the study overall: The study found vaccine-associated CD4 TCRs spanning spike, dominant at 160-218 and 743-854. Possibly, clonal diversity was underestimated; donors were largely white British and included more females. Rises in breadth and depth of Spike-specific TCRs came after two AZD1222 doses.

V dropped 2 bases and J dropped 3 bases, with 10 bases sitting between them. From germline, CDR1 is KGHSH and CDR2 LQKENI. This CDR3 is built from 14 residues. As to this clone: The antigen remains unidentified.

The source is an adult who received the AZD1222 COVID-19 vaccine. The sample was peripheral blood, taken 28 days after the second AZD1222 dose. The chain carries TRBV18 and TRBJ2-5; D possibly corresponds to TRBD1 (6 bases). The CDR3 loop reads CASSPTAGEETQYF. The CDR3 coding sequence is TGTGCCAGCTCACCAACGGCAGGGGAAGAGACCCAGTACTTC.